These T cell receptor beta chains were read from a single sample in a study of T cell repertoires in cytomegalovirus infection. TCRdb used MiXCR to reprocess the reads, holding one entry per CDR3 protein. The repertoire has fewer than 550,000 distinct CDR3 sequences, approximately 16% of them found once; the top ten carry more than 20%. Sample: CD8+ T cells from PBMCs. These receptors all stem from a human donor in good health (CMV status not recorded). Some clones in this sample may be carry-over from other donors' samples. CDR3s include the opening cysteine and the closing phenylalanine or tryptophan. A D gene is named only where the DNA matches it firmly. Size values are once, few and many counts, or a class for expanded clones, and some rows have none.

v_call: TRBV6-1
d_call: NA
clone_size: many
cdr3_length: 16
j_call: TRBJ1-1
cdr3_nt: TGTGCCAGCAGTGAAGATGGGATGGGTTGGGACACTGAAGCTTTCTTT
cdr3_aa: CASSEDGMGWDTEAFF

v_call: TRBV29-1
d_call: NA
clone_size: once
cdr3_length: 13
j_call: TRBJ2-7
cdr3_nt: TGCAGCGTTGAGGCAGGGGATTCTTACGAGCAGTACTTC
cdr3_aa: CSVEAGDSYEQYF

v_call: TRBV28
d_call: NA
clone_size: NA
cdr3_length: 16
j_call: TRBJ2-4
cdr3_nt: TGTGCCAGCAGTCTGGGGACCTCTGGAGCCAAAAACATTCAGTACTTC
cdr3_aa: CASSLGTSGAKNIQYF

v_call: TRBV27
d_call: TRBD1
clone_size: many
cdr3_length: 13
j_call: TRBJ1-5
cdr3_nt: TGTGCCAGCACGGGACAGATCGGTCAGCCCCAGCATTTT
cdr3_aa: CASTGQIGQPQHF

v_call: TRBV6-5
d_call: NA
clone_size: few
cdr3_length: 14
j_call: TRBJ2-6
cdr3_nt: TGTGCCAGCAGTACAGGGTCTGGGGCCAACGTCCTGACTTTC
cdr3_aa: CASSTGSGANVLTF

v_call: TRBV4-1
d_call: NA
clone_size: NA
cdr3_length: 12
j_call: TRBJ2-7
cdr3_nt: TGCGCCAGCAGCCAAGATTTGGACGAGCAGTACTTC
cdr3_aa: CASSQDLDEQYF

v_call: TRBV12-3/TRBV12-4
d_call: NA
clone_size: many
cdr3_length: 14
j_call: TRBJ1-4
cdr3_nt: TGTGCCAGCAGTTACGGCAGCTTTAATGAAAAACTGTTTTTT
cdr3_aa: CASSYGSFNEKLFF

v_call: TRBV20-1
d_call: TRBD1
clone_size: many
cdr3_length: 14
j_call: TRBJ1-2
cdr3_nt: TGCAGTGCTAGAGGTGGGACAGTTACGTATGGCTACACCTTC
cdr3_aa: CSARGGTVTYGYTF

v_call: TRBV6-1
d_call: NA
clone_size: NA
cdr3_length: 13
j_call: TRBJ2-7
cdr3_nt: TGTGCCAGCAGTGATCCCCTAGAGAACGAGCAGTACTTC
cdr3_aa: CASSDPLENEQYF

v_call: TRBV19
d_call: NA
clone_size: NA
cdr3_length: 14
j_call: TRBJ1-1
cdr3_nt: TGTGCCAGTAGTATTCAGTACAGCTCCACTGAAGCTTTCTTT
cdr3_aa: CASSIQYSSTEAFF

v_call: TRBV4-1
d_call: NA
clone_size: many
cdr3_length: 14
j_call: TRBJ2-1
cdr3_nt: TGCGCCAGCAGCCCGACCGACTCCGACAATGAGCAGTTCTTC
cdr3_aa: CASSPTDSDNEQFF

v_call: TRBV7-2
d_call: NA
clone_size: many
cdr3_length: 12
j_call: TRBJ1-4
cdr3_nt: TGTGCCAGCAGCTTCCAGGGTGAAAAACTGTTTTTT
cdr3_aa: CASSFQGEKLFF

v_call: TRBV2
d_call: TRBD2
clone_size: few
cdr3_length: 14
j_call: TRBJ2-5
cdr3_nt: TGTGCCAGCAGCCCCCTAGCGGTCCAAGAGACCCAGTACTTC
cdr3_aa: CASSPLAVQETQYF

v_call: TRBV11-2
d_call: TRBD2
clone_size: many
cdr3_length: 16
j_call: TRBJ2-7
cdr3_nt: TGTGCCAGCAGCTTGACTCCCAGACTGCGAGCGGGGGAGCAGTACTTC
cdr3_aa: CASSLTPRLRAGEQYF

v_call: TRBV6-5
d_call: NA
clone_size: NA
cdr3_length: 16
j_call: TRBJ1-6
cdr3_nt: TGTGCCAGCAGTTCGGACGGGAGCTCCTATAATTCACCCCTCCACTTT
cdr3_aa: CASSSDGSSYNSPLHF

v_call: TRBV5-4
d_call: NA
clone_size: NA
cdr3_length: 15
j_call: TRBJ2-2
cdr3_nt: TGTGCCAGCAGCCCAGGGACGGGGGTCACCGGGGAGCTGTTTTTT
cdr3_aa: CASSPGTGVTGELFF

v_call: TRBV20-1
d_call: NA
clone_size: NA
cdr3_length: 14
j_call: TRBJ2-7
cdr3_nt: TGCAGTGCTAGAGTGTTGCGGTCCGACTACGAGCAGTACTTC
cdr3_aa: CSARVLRSDYEQYF

v_call: TRBV7-9
d_call: TRBD2
clone_size: many
cdr3_length: 17
j_call: TRBJ2-3
cdr3_nt: TGTGCCAGCAGCGCTCGACCTAGCGGACCTAGCACAGATACGCAGTATTTT
cdr3_aa: CASSARPSGPSTDTQYF

v_call: TRBV7-9
d_call: NA
clone_size: many
cdr3_length: 12
j_call: TRBJ2-5
cdr3_nt: TGTGCCAGCAGCCGAGGGGCGGAGACCCAGTACTTC
cdr3_aa: CASSRGAETQYF

v_call: TRBV4-1
d_call: NA
clone_size: NA
cdr3_length: 15
j_call: TRBJ1-5
cdr3_nt: TGCGCCAGCAGCCAGAGTGAGAACCAAGGCGAGCCCCAGCATTTT
cdr3_aa: CASSQSENQGEPQHF

v_call: TRBV9
d_call: TRBD2
clone_size: NA
cdr3_length: 16
j_call: TRBJ2-2
cdr3_nt: TGTGCCAGCAGCGTAGCTAGGGAGGGTAACACCGGGGAGCTGTTTTTT
cdr3_aa: CASSVAREGNTGELFF

v_call: TRBV27
d_call: NA
clone_size: many
cdr3_length: 13
j_call: TRBJ1-5
cdr3_nt: TGTGCCAGCGGCAGTGATTCTAATCAGCCCCAGCATTTT
cdr3_aa: CASGSDSNQPQHF

v_call: TRBV15
d_call: NA
clone_size: NA
cdr3_length: 14
j_call: TRBJ1-1
cdr3_nt: TGTGCCACCAGCACCCGGGCGGGGGGCGCTGAAGCTTTCTTT
cdr3_aa: CATSTRAGGAEAFF

v_call: TRBV12-5
d_call: NA
clone_size: NA
cdr3_length: 18
j_call: TRBJ2-3
cdr3_nt: TGTGCTAGTGGTTTGCTTAGAGGCGGGGGCCCCCAGGTAGATACGCAGTATTTT
cdr3_aa: CASGLLRGGGPQVDTQYF

v_call: TRBV28
d_call: TRBD1
clone_size: NA
cdr3_length: 18
j_call: TRBJ1-5
cdr3_nt: TGTGCCAGCAGTCTGAGACAGGGAGTATTAAGGGGGGATCAGCCCCAGCATTTT
cdr3_aa: CASSLRQGVLRGDQPQHF

v_call: TRBV7-6
d_call: NA
clone_size: many
cdr3_length: 17
j_call: TRBJ2-7
cdr3_nt: TGTGCCAGCAGCTTAGGGAAGGAGGGGTGGAGCTCCTACGAGCAGTACTTC
cdr3_aa: CASSLGKEGWSSYEQYF